Presented here are 5 T cell receptor delta chains from one specimen sequenced in a study of gamma-delta chains in newborns, infants, children. TCRdb re-processed the reads via CATT. The repertoire holds fewer than 5,000 delta-chain clones, more than 0.55% seen once, with roughly a sixth in the top ten. The specimen was blood. The receptor source for this set is a child who was a newborn, infant or young child, either healthy, febrile or measles-vaccinated (not recorded which).

Points on this clone: A much larger clone sits a single nucleotide away, making a read error possible. Additional DNA sequences in this sample encode the identical CDR3. CDR3 bases: TGTGCCTGTGACGGATTACTGGGTGATACCTGGGACACCCGACAGATGTTTTTC. Translation gives CACDGLLGDTWDTRQMFF. V is TRDV2 and J is TRDJ3; D is perhaps TRDD3 (6 bases). Trimming pared 3 bases from V and 2 bases from J, leaving 16 bases between. This CDR3 comprises 18 residues. Germline values: CDR1 GEAIGNYY, CDR2 EKD.

Notes on this clone: TCRdb pairs this DNA with a much larger clone's protein that differs at residue 13, likely a read error; the protein shown was translated from the DNA. This sequence joins TRDV2 and TRDJ3, with 7 bases identical to TRDD3. This CDR3 has 18 amino acids. Germline values: CDR1 GEAIGNYY, CDR2 EKD. The CDR3 loop reads CACDTVHWGAWDARQMFF. The DNA for the CDR3 is TGTGCCTGTGACACCGTTCACTGGGGCGCCTGGGACGCCCGACAGATGTTTTTC.

Concerning this clone itself: TCRdb attributes to this sequence the protein of a much larger clone, which differs from the DNA translation at residue 17; a read error is likely, and the protein displayed is translated from the DNA. V gene TRDV2 combines with J gene TRDJ3, with 7 bases aligning to TRDD3. This CDR3 has 19 amino acids. Germline CDR1 and CDR2: GEAIGNYY and EKD. The CDR3, as DNA: TGTGCCTGTGACACCGGGGGGATCCGACCCTCCTGGGACACCCGACAGACGTTTTTC. Its protein product is CACDTGGIRPSWDTRQTFF.

As to this clone: TCRdb assigns this DNA the protein of a much larger clone, which departs from its translation at residue 10; this likely reflects a read error, and the protein shown comes from translating the DNA. The J gene is TRDJ1, the V gene TRDV1; 8 nucleotides line up with TRDD3. Germline lookup yields CDR1 TSWWSYY and CDR2 QGS. Losses at the gene ends were 3 bases for V and 0 bases for J; bases not matched to a gene: 6. The CDR3 has 16 amino acids. The CDR3 is CALGEVTWGNTDKLIF. In DNA, the CDR3 is TGTGCTCTTGGGGAGGTTACCTGGGGGAACACCGATAAACTCATCTTT.

Comments on this clone: This is likely an artifact of a read error, given a far larger clone one base away. Other DNA sequences in this sample translate to the same CDR3. In nucleotides, the CDR3 is TGTGCCTGTGACCCGACCGGGGGATCGGAAAACTGGGACACCCGACAGATGTTTTTC. Residues: CACDPTGGSENWDTRQMFF. The genes are TRDV2 and TRDJ3; 7 nucleotides agree with TRDD3. J lost 3 bases, V lost 3 bases, and 13 bases had no gene match. The CDR3 has 19 amino acids. Germline CDR1 GEAIGNYY, CDR2 EKD.